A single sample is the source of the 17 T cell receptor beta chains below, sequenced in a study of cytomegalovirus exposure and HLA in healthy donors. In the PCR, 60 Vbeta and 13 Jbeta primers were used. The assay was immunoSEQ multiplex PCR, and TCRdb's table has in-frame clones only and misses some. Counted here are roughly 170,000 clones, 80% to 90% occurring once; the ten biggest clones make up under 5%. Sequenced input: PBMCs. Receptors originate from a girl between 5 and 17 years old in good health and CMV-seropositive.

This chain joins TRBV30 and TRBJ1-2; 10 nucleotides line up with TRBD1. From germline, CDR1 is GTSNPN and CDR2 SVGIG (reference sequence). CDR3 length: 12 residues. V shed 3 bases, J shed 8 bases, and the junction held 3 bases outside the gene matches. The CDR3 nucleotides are TGTGCCTGGAGCGACAGGGGGCAAGGCTACACCTTC. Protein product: CAWSDRGQGYTF.

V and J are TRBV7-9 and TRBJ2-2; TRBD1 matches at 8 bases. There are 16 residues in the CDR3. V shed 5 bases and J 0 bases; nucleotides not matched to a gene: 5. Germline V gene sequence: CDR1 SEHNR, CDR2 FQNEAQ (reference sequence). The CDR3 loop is CASSPGQGTNTGELFF. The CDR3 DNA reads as TGTGCCAGCAGCCCCGGACAGGGAACGAACACCGGGGAGCTGTTTTTT. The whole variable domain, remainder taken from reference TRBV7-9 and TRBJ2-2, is DTGVSQNPRHKITKRGQNVTFRCDPISEHNRLYWYRQTLGQGPEFLTYFQNEAQLEKSRLLSDRFSAERPKGSFSTLEIQRTEQGDSAMYLCASSPGQGTNTGELFFGEGSRLTVL.

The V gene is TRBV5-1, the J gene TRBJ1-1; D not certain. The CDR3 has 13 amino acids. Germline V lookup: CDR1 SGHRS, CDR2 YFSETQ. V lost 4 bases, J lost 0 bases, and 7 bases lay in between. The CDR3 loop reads CASSVYLNTEAFF. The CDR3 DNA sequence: TGCGCCAGCAGCGTATACTTGAACACTGAAGCTTTCTTT.

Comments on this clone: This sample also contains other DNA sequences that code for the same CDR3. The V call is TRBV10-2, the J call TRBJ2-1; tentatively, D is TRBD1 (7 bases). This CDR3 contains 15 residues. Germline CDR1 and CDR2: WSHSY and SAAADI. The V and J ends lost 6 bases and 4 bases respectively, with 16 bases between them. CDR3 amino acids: CASRGDSGGYNEQFF. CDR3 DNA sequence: TGCGCCAGCAGGGGGGACAGTGGGGGGTACAATGAGCAGTTCTTC.

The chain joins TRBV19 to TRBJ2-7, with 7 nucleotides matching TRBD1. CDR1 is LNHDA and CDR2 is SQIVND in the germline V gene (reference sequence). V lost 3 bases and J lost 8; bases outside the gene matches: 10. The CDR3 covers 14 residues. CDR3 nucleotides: TGTGCCAGTAGTATTGGGACAGATCTTCTACAGCAGTACTTC. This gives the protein CASSIGTDLLQQYF.

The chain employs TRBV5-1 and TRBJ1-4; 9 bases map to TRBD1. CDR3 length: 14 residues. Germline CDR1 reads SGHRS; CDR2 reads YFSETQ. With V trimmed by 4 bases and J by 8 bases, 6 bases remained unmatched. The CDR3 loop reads CASSQGQGGEKLFF. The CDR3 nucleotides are TGCGCCAGCAGCCAGGGACAGGGTGGCGAAAAACTGTTTTTT.

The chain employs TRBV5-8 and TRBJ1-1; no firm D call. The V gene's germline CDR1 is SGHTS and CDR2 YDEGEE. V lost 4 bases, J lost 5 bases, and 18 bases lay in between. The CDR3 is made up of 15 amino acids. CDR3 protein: CASSRRGLGLTEAFF. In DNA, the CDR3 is TGTGCCAGCAGCAGACGAGGGTTAGGGTTGACTGAAGCTTTCTTT. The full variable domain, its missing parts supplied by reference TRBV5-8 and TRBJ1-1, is EAGVTQSPTHLIKTRGQQATLRCSPISGHTSVYWYQQALGLGLQFLLWYDEGEERNRGNFPPRFSGRQFPNYSSELNVNALELEDSALYLCASSRRGLGLTEAFFGQGTRLTVV.

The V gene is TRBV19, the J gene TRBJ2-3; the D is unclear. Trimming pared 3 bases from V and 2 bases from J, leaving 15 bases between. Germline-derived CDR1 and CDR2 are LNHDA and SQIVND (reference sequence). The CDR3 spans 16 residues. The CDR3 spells CASSIRTGQATDTQYF. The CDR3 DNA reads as TGTGCCAGTAGTATCCGTACCGGTCAGGCCACAGATACGCAGTATTTT.

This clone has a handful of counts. CDR3 sequence (DNA): TGTGCCAGCAGCGTTAGTAGTAGATGGGACAGCCGATCCTTGAGCACTGAAGCTTTCTTT. Translation: CASSVSSRWDSRSLSTEAFF. This chain links TRBV9 with TRBJ1-1; 7 bases are shared with TRBD1. Germline V CDR1 and CDR2: SGDLS, YYNGEE. The CDR3 is 20 amino acids. V was pared by 2 bases and J by 4 bases, with 23 bases of the junction left unmatched.

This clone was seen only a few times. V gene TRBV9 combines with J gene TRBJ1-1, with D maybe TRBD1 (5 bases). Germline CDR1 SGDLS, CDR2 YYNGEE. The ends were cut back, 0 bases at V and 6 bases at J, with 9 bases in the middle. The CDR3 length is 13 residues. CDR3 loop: CASSVAGGSEAFF. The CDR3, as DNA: TGTGCCAGCAGCGTAGCTGGGGGGTCTGAAGCTTTCTTT.

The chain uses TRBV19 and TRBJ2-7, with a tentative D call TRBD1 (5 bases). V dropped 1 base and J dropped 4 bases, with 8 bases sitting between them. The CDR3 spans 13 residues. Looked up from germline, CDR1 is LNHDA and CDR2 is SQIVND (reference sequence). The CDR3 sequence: CASSIGQRYEQYF. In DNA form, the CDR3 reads TGTGCCAGTAGTATAGGACAGAGATACGAGCAGTACTTC. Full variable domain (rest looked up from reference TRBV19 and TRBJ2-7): DGGITQSPKYLFRKEGQNVTLSCEQNLNHDAMYWYRQDPGQGLRLIYYSQIVNDFQKGDIAEGYSVSREKKESFPLTVTSAQKNPTAFYLCASSIGQRYEQYFGPGTRLTVT.

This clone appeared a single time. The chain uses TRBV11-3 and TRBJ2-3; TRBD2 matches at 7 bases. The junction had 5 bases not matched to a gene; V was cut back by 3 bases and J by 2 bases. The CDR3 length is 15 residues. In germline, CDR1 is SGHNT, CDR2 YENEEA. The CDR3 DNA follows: TGTGCCAGCAGCTTCGGACTAGGGGTCACAGATACGCAGTATTTT. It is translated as CASSFGLGVTDTQYF.

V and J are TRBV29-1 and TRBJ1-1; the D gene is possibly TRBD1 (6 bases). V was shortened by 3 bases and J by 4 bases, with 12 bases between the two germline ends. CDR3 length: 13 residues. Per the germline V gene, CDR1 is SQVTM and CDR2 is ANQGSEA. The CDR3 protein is CSVDKWGPTEAFF. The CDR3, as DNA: TGCAGCGTTGATAAATGGGGGCCCACTGAAGCTTTCTTT.

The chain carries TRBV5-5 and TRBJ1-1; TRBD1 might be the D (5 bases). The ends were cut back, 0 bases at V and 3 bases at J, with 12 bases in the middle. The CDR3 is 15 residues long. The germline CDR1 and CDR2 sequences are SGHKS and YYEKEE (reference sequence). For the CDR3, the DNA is TGTGCCAGCAGCTTGGGATGGGGGGGTGACACTGAAGCTTTCTTT. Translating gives CASSLGWGGDTEAFF. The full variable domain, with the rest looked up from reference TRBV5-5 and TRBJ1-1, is DAGVTQSPTHLIKTRGQQVTLRCSPISGHKSVSWYQQVLGQGPQFIFQYYEKEERGRGNFPDRFSARQFPNYSSELNVNALLLGDSALYLCASSLGWGGDTEAFFGQGTRLTVV.

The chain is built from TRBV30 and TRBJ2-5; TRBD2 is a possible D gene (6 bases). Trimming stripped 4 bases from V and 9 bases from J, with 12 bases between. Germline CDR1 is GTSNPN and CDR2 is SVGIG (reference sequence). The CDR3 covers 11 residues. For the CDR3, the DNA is TGTGCCTGGAAAGCCGGAGGGGCCCAGTACTTC. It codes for CAWKAGGAQYF.

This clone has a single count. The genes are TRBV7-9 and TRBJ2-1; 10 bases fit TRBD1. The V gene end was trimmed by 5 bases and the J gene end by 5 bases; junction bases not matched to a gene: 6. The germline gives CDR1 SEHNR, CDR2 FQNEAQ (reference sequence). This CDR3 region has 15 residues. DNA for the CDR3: TGTGCCAGCAGCGGACGGACAGGGGGTCACAATGAGCAGTTCTTC. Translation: CASSGRTGGHNEQFF.

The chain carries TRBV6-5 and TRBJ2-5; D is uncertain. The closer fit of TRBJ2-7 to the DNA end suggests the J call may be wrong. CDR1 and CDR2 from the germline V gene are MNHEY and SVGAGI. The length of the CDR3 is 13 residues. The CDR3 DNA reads TGTGCCAGCAGTTTGGGCAGCTCCTACGAGCAGTACTTC. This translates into CASSLGSSYEQYF.